This TCR beta chain was recorded in a study of shared clonotypes between healthy human individuals. Clones were read by immunoSEQ multiplex PCR, and TCRdb kept only the in-frame ones, dropping some. The table has hundreds of thousands of clones, less than 98% seen once. Regarding this clone: Antigen specificity is unknown.

With 1 base removed from V and 5 bases from J, the gap between germline ends came to 12 bases. CDR3 length: 14 residues. Per germline, CDR1 SEHNR and CDR2 FQNEAQ (reference sequence). Points from the study as a whole: Several donors showed sharing of approximately 5% of naive CD4 clonotypes. The study found lower generation probabilities in non-shared clonotypes than in those shared by all four donors.

The chain joins TRBV7-9 to TRBJ2-7; D gene uncertain. Sequences were obtained from naive CD4+ T cells sorted from blood. As for subset: CD45RA+ positively selected. The origin of this receptor is a woman aged 25 to 39 in good health. The CDR3 reads CASSLGFPEDEQYF. The CDR3 coding sequence is TGTGCCAGCAGCTTAGGTTTCCCCGAGGACGAGCAGTACTTC.